Below are 24 T cell receptor beta chains sequenced from a single sample in a study of CD8 T cells in ankylosing spondylitis. From the 5' RACE reads, TCRdb called clonotypes with MiXCR, one entry per CDR3 protein. The sample has about 320,000 distinct CDR3 sequences, 11% seen once; the top ten hold roughly 9%. Sample: blood, either unsorted or a sorted T cell fraction (not recorded which). All receptors derive from a female donor with ankylosing spondylitis or in good health (not recorded which).

This clonotype came up many times. V is TRBV11-2 and J is TRBJ2-7; 7 bases fit TRBD1. The CDR3 is 16 amino acids. J gave up 4 bases and V 0 bases, and 9 bases lay outside the gene matches. Germline values: CDR1 SGHAT, CDR2 FQNNGV. The CDR3 DNA sequence: TGTGCCAGCAGCTTAGAATCTATAGGGGGCGGGTACGAGCAGTACTTC. Translation gives CASSLESIGGGYEQYF. Combining the CDR3 with reference TRBV11-2 and TRBJ2-7 gives the whole variable domain EAGVAQSPRYKIIEKRQSVAFWCNPISGHATLYWYQQILGQGPKLLIQFQNNGVVDDSQLPKDRFSAERLKGVDSTLKIQPAKLEDSAVYLCASSLESIGGGYEQYFGPGTRLTVT.

This clonotype was recorded at least ten times. The V and J genes are TRBV14 and TRBJ2-1; no firm D call. CDR1 is SGHDN and CDR2 is FVKESK in the germline V gene. The ends were cut back, 1 base at V and 8 bases at J, with 9 bases in the middle. The CDR3 consists of 13 residues. In DNA, the CDR3 is TGTGCCAGCAGCCAAGTACGAAACTATGAGCAGTTCTTC. Residues: CASSQVRNYEQFF.

The chain links TRBV20-1 to TRBJ2-7; 7 bases agree with TRBD2. The CDR3 spans 15 residues. The V segment lost 2 bases and the J segment 0 bases; nucleotides outside the gene matches: 7. Germline assignment: CDR1 DFQATT and CDR2 SNEGSKA (reference sequence). CDR3 bases: TGCAGTGCTAGACCCCCTGGGGGGGGCTCCTACGAGCAGTACTTC. Translation gives CSARPPGGGSYEQYF.

The chain joins TRBV20-1 to TRBJ2-3, with TRBD1 identical over 9 bases. CDR1 is DFQATT, CDR2 SNEGSKA, per germline (reference sequence). The CDR3 is 15 amino acids. V lost 6 bases to trimming and J lost 1 base; unmatched junction nucleotides: 8. CDR3 nucleotide sequence: TGCAGTGCGTCGAAGGGACAGGGAGGCACAGATACGCAGTATTTT. This codes for CSASKGQGGTDTQYF.

This clonotype was observed a handful of times. The chain joins TRBV20-1 to TRBJ2-5; tentatively, D is TRBD2 (7 bases). This CDR3 contains 14 residues. Germline values: CDR1 DFQATT, CDR2 SNEGSKA (reference sequence). The ends were cut back, 3 bases at V and 2 bases at J, with 13 bases in the middle. The DNA of the CDR3 is TGCAGTGCTAGGGGGGGGGCGGTACAAGAGACCCAGTACTTC. It is translated as CSARGGAVQETQYF.

Worth noting for this clonotype: A read error may be the cause here, since a much bigger clone is one base away. This sequence joins TRBV24-1 and TRBJ1-2, with D possibly matching TRBD1 (5 bases). CDR3 length: 14 amino acids. Germline values: CDR1 KGHDR, CDR2 SFDVKD. CDR3 amino acids: CATSENRDRGGYPF. The CDR3 DNA is TGTGCCACCAGTGAAAACCGGGACCGCGGAGGCTACCCCTTC.

Points on this clonotype: Its ends do not fully match the called genes, so a read error is possible. J is TRBJ2-1 and V is TRBV3-1; D remains unclear. In germline, CDR1 is LGHDT, CDR2 YNNKEL (reference sequence). The CDR3 consists of 16 residues. The chain's CDR3 is CACSQDPSGSYNEQFF. The DNA of the CDR3 is TGTGCCTGCAGCCAAGATCCCTCGGGCTCCTACAATGAGCAGTTCTTC.

A remark on this clonotype: At one end, the junction sequence differs from germline, possibly due to a read error. The chain links TRBV20-1 to TRBJ1-2; D not resolved. The CDR3 sequence is 16 residues long. CDR1 is DFQATT, CDR2 SNEGSKA, per germline (reference sequence). CDR3 nucleotide sequence: TGCTGTGCTCGCCCCCCGACTCCGGGGAGAGACTATGGCTACACCTTC. Translating gives CCARPPTPGRDYGYTF.

V usage is TRBV20-1 and J usage is TRBJ2-7; 10 nucleotides match TRBD2. Germline-derived CDR1 and CDR2 are DFQATT and SNEGSKA (reference sequence). V was clipped by 6 bases and J by 4 bases; unmatched bases: 12. The CDR3 is made up of 15 amino acids. The CDR3 reads CSAVPGLAGVYEQYF. The CDR3 region has the DNA TGCAGTGCCGTACCCGGGCTAGCGGGAGTGTACGAGCAGTACTTC.

This clonotype was recorded a few times. The chain recombines TRBV10-3 with TRBJ2-3, with D perhaps given as TRBD1 or TRBD2 (5 bases each). The V and J ends lost 10 bases and 0 bases respectively, with 11 bases between them. Germline V CDR1 and CDR2: ENHRY, SYGVKD. This CDR3 is built from 13 residues. The CDR3 spells CATRDGSTDTQYF. The CDR3 DNA sequence: TGTGCCACCCGGGACGGTAGCACAGATACGCAGTATTTT.

The gene calls are TRBV20-1 and TRBJ1-2, with 9 bases matching TRBD1. CDR1 and CDR2 (germline): DFQATT, SNEGSKA (reference sequence). V gave up 5 bases and J gave up 1 base; unmatched junction bases: 8. CDR3 size: 15 residues. CDR3 residues: CSAPKTGGYNYGYTF. The CDR3 nucleotides read TGCAGTGCTCCTAAGACAGGGGGATATAACTATGGCTACACCTTC.

The table lists this clonotype with many counts. V usage is TRBV5-6 and J usage is TRBJ1-4; D possibly corresponds to TRBD1 (6 bases). The germline CDR1 and CDR2 sequences are SGHDT and YYEEEE. V lost 5 bases, J lost 6 bases, and 20 bases lay in between. The CDR3 loop spans 16 amino acids. This CDR3 reads CASRNFRGQGDEKLFF. CDR3 bases: TGTGCCAGCAGAAACTTTCGGGGGCAAGGAGATGAAAAACTGTTTTTT.

This clonotype was detected many times. This rearrangement joins TRBV20-1 to TRBJ1-6; a possible D gene is TRBD1 (6 bases). The germline gives CDR1 DFQATT, CDR2 SNEGSKA (reference sequence). Trimming cost V 3 bases and J 7 bases, with 16 bases left between them. This CDR3 is built from 15 residues. The chain's CDR3 is CSASFVQGLNSPLHF. As DNA, the CDR3 is TGCAGTGCTAGCTTTGTTCAGGGGCTAAATTCACCCCTCCACTTT.

This clonotype appeared many times. The gene calls are TRBV5-1 and TRBJ2-7, with D maybe TRBD2 (6 bases). V dropped 3 bases and J dropped 2 bases, with 12 bases sitting between them. Germline-derived CDR1 and CDR2 are SGHRS and YFSETQ. This CDR3 region has 14 residues. The CDR3 spells CASSSLPGAYEQYF. CDR3 DNA sequence: TGCGCCAGCAGCTCCCTCCCGGGGGCCTACGAGCAGTACTTC.

The V gene is TRBV19, the J gene TRBJ1-5; D is perhaps TRBD1 (5 bases). Germline-derived CDR1 and CDR2 are LNHDA and SQIVND (reference sequence). The CDR3 is made up of 12 amino acids. Trimming shortened V by 4 bases and J by 9 bases, and 10 bases separated the two germline ends. The CDR3 DNA is TGTGCCAGTAGTAACCAGGGAACGCCCCAGCATTTT. The encoded protein is CASSNQGTPQHF. The whole variable domain, filled in from reference TRBV19 and TRBJ1-5, reads DGGITQSPKYLFRKEGQNVTLSCEQNLNHDAMYWYRQDPGQGLRLIYYSQIVNDFQKGDIAEGYSVSREKKESFPLTVTSAQKNPTAFYLCASSNQGTPQHFGDGTRLSIL.

This clonotype turned up a few times. This chain uses TRBV7-2 with TRBJ1-5; D gene ambiguous. This CDR3 is 15 amino acids long. Trimming pared 0 bases from V and 0 bases from J, leaving 6 bases between. Germline V gene sequence: CDR1 SGHTA, CDR2 FQGNSA. In nucleotides, the CDR3 is TGTGCCAGCAGCTTAGCCCGGGGTAGCAATCAGCCCCAGCATTTT. As protein: CASSLARGSNQPQHF.

The sample holds many counts of this clonotype. V gene TRBV12-3 or TRBV12-4 combines with J gene TRBJ2-3; D is possibly TRBD2 (5 bases). The CDR3 totals 13 residues. Deletions cut 6 bases from V and 4 bases from J, with 11 bases between. CDR3 protein: CASSRGHADTQYF. The CDR3, as DNA: TGTGCCAGCAGCCGCGGGCACGCAGATACGCAGTATTTT.

The J gene is TRBJ2-5, the V gene TRBV5-4; tentative D call: TRBD1 (5 bases). Germline loops: CDR1 SGHNT, CDR2 YYREEE (reference sequence). This CDR3 is 15 amino acids long. V was shortened by 0 bases and J by 2 bases, with 11 bases between the two germline ends. CDR3 in amino acids: CASSLGWYRQETQYF. The CDR3 DNA sequence: TGTGCCAGCAGCTTGGGCTGGTACAGGCAAGAGACCCAGTACTTC.

This sequence joins TRBV7-2 and TRBJ1-5; D remains unclear. The V gene lost 3 bases and the J gene lost 4 bases, with 7 bases spanning the gap. CDR3 length: 13 residues. Germline V gene sequence: CDR1 SGHTA, CDR2 FQGNSA. The CDR3 sequence: CASSFGYNQPQHF. The CDR3 region has the DNA TGTGCCAGCAGCTTCGGGTATAATCAGCCCCAGCATTTT.

J is TRBJ2-6 and V is TRBV18; maybe TRBD1 (6 bases). Trimming left V 5 bases short and J 0 bases short, with 11 bases between. CDR3 size: 16 residues. Germline values: CDR1 KGHSH, CDR2 LQKENI. CDR3 nucleotides: TGTGCCAGCTCAAGAAAAGGGGGCTCTGGGGCCAACGTCCTGACTTTC. Its translation: CASSRKGGSGANVLTF.

This chain joins TRBV5-1 and TRBJ1-2, with D possibly being TRBD1 (5 bases). The length of the CDR3 is 13 residues. Per germline, CDR1 SGHRS and CDR2 YFSETQ. The chain's CDR3 is CASAGNRNYGYTF. For the CDR3, the DNA is TGCGCGAGCGCAGGGAACAGAAACTATGGCTACACCTTC.

This clonotype showed up many times. The chain has TRBV3-1 and TRBJ2-2; no definite D call. Looked up from germline, CDR1 is LGHDT and CDR2 is YNNKEL (reference sequence). The CDR3 runs to 11 residues. Trimming pared 10 bases from V and 2 bases from J, leaving 5 bases between. CDR3 DNA: TGTGCCACCCAAAACACCGGGGAGCTGTTTTTT. Its translation is CATQNTGELFF.

There are a few counts of this clonotype. The J gene is TRBJ2-5, the V gene TRBV9; 10 bases map to TRBD2. The CDR3 has 17 amino acids. V was pared by 0 bases and J by 1 base, with 6 bases of the junction left unmatched. Per the germline V gene, CDR1 is SGDLS and CDR2 is YYNGEE. The CDR3 DNA is TGTGCCAGCAGCGTAGACCCTAGCGGGGGAACCCAAGAGACCCAGTACTTC. It is translated as CASSVDPSGGTQETQYF.

On this clonotype: Given a much more abundant clone one base away, this may be a read error. The rearrangement joins TRBV20-1 to TRBJ2-3; the D gene is possibly TRBD2 (6 bases). Looked up from germline, CDR1 is DFQATT and CDR2 is SNEGSKA (reference sequence). The CDR3 length is 16 residues. In DNA, the CDR3 is TGCTGTGCTATGGGGGGTGGTCGTCATGACACAGATACGCAGTATTTT. It codes for CCAMGGGRHDTDTQYF.